These T cell receptor beta chains were read from a single sample in a study of T cell responses to AZD1222 COVID-19 vaccine. Sequencing was performed with immunoSEQ multiplex PCR; in TCRdb, only in-frame clones are kept and a portion is missing. The table records around 100,000 clones, about 88% of them present only once. The specimen was peripheral blood, collected on day 0 of AZD1222 vaccination. The receptor source for this set is an adult in good health. Both conserved end residues are part of each CDR3. Each record gives: CDR3 length, clone size, V gene, J gene, D gene, CDR3 DNA, CDR3 protein. A D gene is named only where the DNA matches it firmly. Only some rows state a clone size, as once, few, many or a class for expanded clones.

>13|once|TRBV6-6|TRBJ1-4|.
TGTGCCAGCAGTTACTCTCCCGAAGAAAAACTGTTTTTT
CASSYSPEEKLFF
>13|.|TRBV15|TRBJ1-2|.
TGTGCCACCAGCCGCTACGGTTTTGGTGGCTACACCTTC
CATSRYGFGGYTF
>11|.|TRBV19|TRBJ2-5|.
TGTGCCAGTAGTAAACAAGAGACCCAGTACTTC
CASSKQETQYF
>14|.|TRBV7-2|TRBJ1-5|.
TGTGCCAGCAGCTTAGGCCATAGCAATCAGCCCCAGCATTTT
CASSLGHSNQPQHF
>17|.|TRBV1|TRBJ1-6|.
TGCACCAGCAGCCAAGAAAGGGGGGCCCAGGGGGGTTCACCCCTCCACTTT
CTSSQERGAQGGSPLHF
>13|few|TRBV27|TRBJ2-7|.
TGTGCCAGCAGTTCGAGACCGGCCTACGAGCAGTACTTC
CASSSRPAYEQYF
>12|.|TRBV7-9|TRBJ2-7|.
TGTGCCAGCAGCTTTTCAGGCAACGAGCAGTACTTC
CASSFSGNEQYF
>18|.|TRBV19|TRBJ2-2|.
TGTGCCAGTACCTCCCAGGTGGGGGCTACTTCATTTCTCGGGGAGCTGTTTTTT
CASTSQVGATSFLGELFF
>11|.|TRBV28|TRBJ2-7|.
TGTGCCAGCAGTTTAATGAACGAGCGGTACTTC
CASSLMNERYF
>14|.|TRBV7-9|TRBJ1-6|.
TGTGCCAGCAGCTCCGACAACTGGGATTCACCCCTCCACTTT
CASSSDNWDSPLHF
>13|.|TRBV5-1|TRBJ1-1|.
TGCGCCAGCAGCTTGCAGGGGAACACTGAAGCTTTCTTT
CASSLQGNTEAFF
>12|.|TRBV19|TRBJ1-5|.
TGTGCCAGTAGTACCTCGTCTGGGCCCCAGCATTTT
CASSTSSGPQHF
>17|.|TRBV4-1|TRBJ2-1|TRBD2
TGCGCCAGCAGCCAAGAACCACCCCTAGCGGGAGGCACTGAGCAGTTCTTC
CASSQEPPLAGGTEQFF
>14|.|TRBV6-5|TRBJ2-6|.
TGTGCCAGCAGAACAGGGACCGGGGCCAACGTCCTGACTTTC
CASRTGTGANVLTF
>14|.|TRBV5-1|TRBJ1-4|.
TGCGCCAGCAGCTTGGGAGGGGATAATGAAAAACTGTTTTTT
CASSLGGDNEKLFF
>14|.|TRBV4-1|TRBJ2-7|.
TGCGCCAGCAGCTTATCAGCGACAAACTACGAGCAGTACTTC
CASSLSATNYEQYF
>15|once|TRBV2|TRBJ2-1|TRBD1
TGTGCCAGCAGTGAGGCCAGGGGGCTCTACAATGAGCAGTTCTTC
CASSEARGLYNEQFF
>12|.|TRBV6-5|TRBJ1-1|.
TGTGCCAGCAGATTTACAGGGACCGAAGCTTTCTTT
CASRFTGTEAFF
>14|.|TRBV3-1/TRBV3-2|TRBJ1-1|.
TGTGCCAGCAGCCAAGGAAACGTGGCCACTGAAGCTTTCTTT
CASSQGNVATEAFF
>15|.|TRBV15|TRBJ2-2|.
TGTGCCACCAGCGCTCTACCGCATAACACCGGGGAGCTGTTTTTT
CATSALPHNTGELFF
>15|.|TRBV5-1|TRBJ2-6|.
TGCGCCAGCAGCTGGGCGGGCTCTGGGGCCAACGTCCTGACTTTC
CASSWAGSGANVLTF
>16|.|TRBV7-3|TRBJ1-6|TRBD1
TGTGCCAGCAGCTTAAACGTCAGGGGGCTAGGTTCACCCCTCCACTTT
CASSLNVRGLGSPLHF
>16|.|TRBV5-1|TRBJ1-1|.
TGCGCCAGCAGCTTGAGCCAGGTCGACTCGAACACTGAAGCTTTCTTT
CASSLSQVDSNTEAFF
>15|.|TRBV14|TRBJ2-5|.
TGTGCCAGCAGCCATACGGGACCGAACAGAGAGACCCAGTACTTC
CASSHTGPNRETQYF
>14|.|TRBV6-1|TRBJ2-2|TRBD1
TGTGCCAGCGAGGACAGGGCGGTCACCGGGGAGCTGTTTTTT
CASEDRAVTGELFF
>16|few|TRBV5-4|TRBJ2-7|.
TGTGCCAGCAGCTTGGCCGGAACGGGACATTCGGGCGAGCAGTACTTC
CASSLAGTGHSGEQYF
>14|.|TRBV30|TRBJ2-1|TRBD2
TGTGCCTGGAGTCGGTGGGAGGGCTACAATGAGCAGTTCTTC
CAWSRWEGYNEQFF
>15|few|TRBV5-1|TRBJ2-2|TRBD2
TGCGCCAGCAGCGGCTCGGGGGGAAACACCGGGGAGCTGTTTTTT
CASSGSGGNTGELFF
>13|.|TRBV3-1/TRBV3-2|TRBJ2-2|TRBD1
TGTGCCAGCAGCCAACAGGGGGCCGGGGAGCTGTTTTTT
CASSQQGAGELFF
>13|.|TRBV5-4|TRBJ1-5|.
TGTGCCAGCAGCTATGACCCGGATCAGCCCCAGCATTTT
CASSYDPDQPQHF
>17|.|TRBV10-2|TRBJ1-4|TRBD1
TGCGCCAGCAGTGTGGGGGACAGGGTAGGATCTAATGAAAAACTGTTTTTT
CASSVGDRVGSNEKLFF
>18|once|TRBV7-8|TRBJ2-7|TRBD2
TGTGCCAGCAGCTTAGGGCTAGCGGGAGTCGGATCCTCCTACGAGCAGTACTTC
CASSLGLAGVGSSYEQYF
>13|.|TRBV5-6|TRBJ2-5|.
TGTGCCAGCAGCCCGGGTCGACAAGAGACCCAGTACTTC
CASSPGRQETQYF
>15|few|TRBV5-5|TRBJ1-3|.
TGTGCCAGCAGCTTGCGTGCGGGGGCTGGAAACACCATATATTTT
CASSLRAGAGNTIYF
>16|few|TRBV5-1|TRBJ2-5|TRBD1
TGCGCCAGCAGCTTGGCGGGACAGGCGGCCCAAGAGACCCAGTACTTC
CASSLAGQAAQETQYF
>17|.|TRBV9|TRBJ2-3|TRBD2
TGTGCCAGCAGCGTAGAGGCGGGAGGGCGGAGGGCAGATACGCAGTATTTT
CASSVEAGGRRADTQYF
>16|.|TRBV7-2|TRBJ1-3|.
TGTGCCAGCAGCTTAGGGTTGGGGATCTCTGGAAACACCATATATTTT
CASSLGLGISGNTIYF
>15|.|TRBV7-6|TRBJ1-2|.
TGTGCCAGCAGCGAAACTTCGGGGGGTCGCTATGGCTACACCTTC
CASSETSGGRYGYTF
>15|.|TRBV7-9|TRBJ2-1|.
TGTGCCAGCAGCTTAGCGAGGGGGTCCTACAATGAGCAGTTCTTC
CASSLARGSYNEQFF
>11|few|TRBV28|TRBJ1-1|.
TGTGCCAGCAGGGGGAGGCCTGAAGCTTTCTTT
CASRGRPEAFF
>15|.|TRBV9|TRBJ2-2|TRBD2
TGTGCCAGCAGCGTGACTAGCGGGAACACCGGGGAGCTGTTTTTT
CASSVTSGNTGELFF